Listed below are T cell receptor beta chains from one sample, sequenced in a study of OX40 agonist ivuxolimab in advanced cancers. Assay used: immunoSEQ multiplex PCR; TCRdb lists only in-frame clones, some missing. The repertoire holds around 120,000 clones, with approximately 90% as singletons. This specimen was CD4+ or CD8+ T cells sorted from blood, taken in a trial of the OX40 agonist ivuxolimab. The receptors were sampled from an adult with an advanced solid tumor such as melanoma, head and neck, liver or kidney cancer. CDR3s include the opening cysteine and the closing phenylalanine or tryptophan. Each record gives: CDR3 protein, CDR3 DNA, clone size, V gene, D gene, CDR3 length, J gene. The D gene is left open where the match is weak. The listing skips clone size in some rows; elsewhere it reads once, few, many or a size class.

CDR3aa: CASSLTSGNTIYF; CDR3nt: TGTGCCAGCAGCCTGACCTCTGGAAACACCATATATTTT; abundance: .; v_gene: TRBV6-5; d_gene: .; len: 13; j_gene: TRBJ1-3
CDR3aa: CASSSYSSTDTQYF; CDR3nt: TGTGCCAGCAGCTCGTATTCTAGCACAGATACGCAGTATTTT; abundance: few; v_gene: TRBV7-2; d_gene: .; len: 14; j_gene: TRBJ2-3
CDR3aa: CASSFGRAYGYTF; CDR3nt: TGTGCCAGCAGCTTTGGACGGGCCTATGGCTACACCTTC; abundance: .; v_gene: TRBV12-1; d_gene: .; len: 13; j_gene: TRBJ1-2
CDR3aa: CASSWGSNQPQHF; CDR3nt: TGTGCCAGCAGTTGGGGCAGCAATCAGCCCCAGCATTTT; abundance: .; v_gene: TRBV28; d_gene: .; len: 13; j_gene: TRBJ1-5
CDR3aa: CAATGGAYGYTF; CDR3nt: TGTGCCGCGACAGGGGGCGCTTATGGCTACACCTTC; abundance: .; v_gene: TRBV10-3; d_gene: TRBD1; len: 12; j_gene: TRBJ1-2
CDR3aa: CASSIPSSGANVLTF; CDR3nt: TGTGCCAGTAGTATACCTTCGTCTGGGGCCAACGTCCTGACTTTC; abundance: once; v_gene: TRBV19; d_gene: .; len: 15; j_gene: TRBJ2-6
CDR3aa: CASSPTGPSGANVLTF; CDR3nt: TGTGCCAGCTCACCTACAGGTCCCAGTGGGGCCAACGTCCTGACTTTC; abundance: once; v_gene: TRBV18; d_gene: .; len: 16; j_gene: TRBJ2-6
CDR3aa: CASSLRDRSTDTQYF; CDR3nt: TGTGCCAGCAGCTTGCGGGACAGGAGCACAGATACGCAGTATTTT; abundance: .; v_gene: TRBV7-9; d_gene: TRBD1; len: 15; j_gene: TRBJ2-3
CDR3aa: CASRNTLGTSGTDTQYF; CDR3nt: TGTGCCAGCAGGAACACTCTGGGGACTAGCGGCACAGATACGCAGTATTTT; abundance: .; v_gene: TRBV2; d_gene: TRBD2; len: 17; j_gene: TRBJ2-3
CDR3aa: CTSSARDRGHTEAFF; CDR3nt: TGCACCAGCAGCGCCCGGGACAGGGGGCACACTGAAGCTTTCTTT; abundance: .; v_gene: TRBV1; d_gene: .; len: 15; j_gene: TRBJ1-1
CDR3aa: CAIDRADQPQHF; CDR3nt: TGTGCCATCGACAGGGCGGATCAGCCCCAGCATTTT; abundance: .; v_gene: TRBV28; d_gene: TRBD1; len: 12; j_gene: TRBJ1-5
CDR3aa: CSADTLNTEAFF; CDR3nt: TGCAGCGCCGATACCCTGAACACTGAAGCTTTCTTT; abundance: .; v_gene: TRBV29-1; d_gene: .; len: 12; j_gene: TRBJ1-1
CDR3aa: CASSLRGGAGTGELFF; CDR3nt: TGTGCCAGCAGCCTCCGCGGGGGGGCCGGAACCGGGGAGCTGTTTTTT; abundance: .; v_gene: TRBV9; d_gene: TRBD2; len: 16; j_gene: TRBJ2-2
CDR3aa: CASSPPAGRGGGGYEQYF; CDR3nt: TGTGCCAGCTCTCCGCCGGCAGGAAGGGGAGGAGGGGGCTACGAGCAGTACTTC; abundance: .; v_gene: TRBV18; d_gene: .; len: 18; j_gene: TRBJ2-7
CDR3aa: CASSLAGAGGTYEQYF; CDR3nt: TGTGCCAGCAGCTTGGCCGGGGCGGGGGGGACCTACGAGCAGTACTTC; abundance: once; v_gene: TRBV5-4; d_gene: TRBD2; len: 16; j_gene: TRBJ2-7